A single sample is the source of the 25 T cell receptor beta chains below, sequenced in a study of identifying expanded T cells in peripheral blood. Libraries were prepared by immunoSEQ multiplex PCR; TCRdb keeps only in-frame clonotypes and omits some of them. The sample consists of just over 90,000 clones, about 90% of them appearing once. The sequencing sample was made of blood. The source of these receptors is a person aged 18 to 70 in good health.

This clone has a handful of counts. The CDR3 here is CASSLGRTGGNTEAFF. Here the CDR3 DNA reads TGCGCCAGCAGCTTGGGCAGGACAGGCGGGAACACTGAAGCTTTCTTT. The J gene is TRBJ1-1, the V gene TRBV5-1, with 7 bases that match TRBD1. The V gene's germline CDR1 is SGHRS and CDR2 YFSETQ. The J segment lost 1 base and the V segment lost 0 bases, leaving 6 bases of the junction unmatched. This CDR3 comprises 16 residues.

As DNA, the CDR3 is TGTGCCAGCTCACCCGTACAGGGGTATGACTATGGCTACACCTTC. Protein sequence: CASSPVQGYDYGYTF. The chain employs TRBV18 and TRBJ1-2; TRBD1 matches 7 bases. The CDR3 is 15 residues long. The trim removed 3 bases at V and 3 bases at J, leaving 7 bases unmatched. The germline V gene has CDR1 KGHSH and CDR2 LQKENI.

V and J are TRBV10-2 and TRBJ1-2, with D uncertain. This CDR3 region has 14 residues. Trimming left V 2 bases short and J 1 base short, with 8 bases between. The germline CDR1 and CDR2 sequences are WSHSY and SAAADI. As DNA, the CDR3 is TGCGCCAGCAGTGAGACTAAGAATAACTATGGCTACACCTTC. It is translated as CASSETKNNYGYTF.

V is TRBV5-6 and J is TRBJ2-5, with 15 bases lining up with TRBD2. The CDR3 is 18 amino acids. V was pared by 4 bases and J by 4 bases, with 11 bases of the junction left unmatched. Germline lookup yields CDR1 SGHDT and CDR2 YYEEEE. The CDR3 loop reads CASSPGLAGGLVRETQYF. The CDR3 bases are TGTGCCAGCAGCCCAGGACTAGCGGGGGGGCTCGTTAGAGAGACCCAGTACTTC.

This clone was observed a few times. V is TRBV5-4 and J is TRBJ2-7; unclear D gene. The CDR3 is 13 residues long. Per germline, CDR1 SGHNT and CDR2 YYREEE (reference sequence). V lost 0 bases, J lost 0 bases, and 4 bases lay in between. CDR3 protein: CASSLESSYEQYF. CDR3 DNA: TGTGCCAGCAGCTTGGAAAGCTCCTACGAGCAGTACTTC.

The chain carries TRBV6-6 and TRBJ2-1; D may be TRBD2 (6 bases). Germline loops: CDR1 MNHNY, CDR2 SVGAGI (reference sequence). V dropped 6 bases and J dropped 7 bases, with 13 bases sitting between them. The CDR3 runs 13 residues. The CDR3 nucleotides are TGTGCCAGCAGACCCTCTAGCGAAAATGAGCAGTTCTTC. This sequence encodes CASRPSSENEQFF.

The gene calls are TRBV15 and TRBJ2-7; TRBD1 matches 11 bases. Looked up from germline, CDR1 is LNHNV and CDR2 is YYDKDF (reference sequence). With V trimmed by 4 bases and J by 6 bases, 8 bases remained unmatched. This CDR3 is 15 amino acids long. The CDR3 DNA reads TGTGCCACCAGCACCCCCGGGACAGGGGGGCGCGAGCAGTACTTC. Translating it yields CATSTPGTGGREQYF.

This chain connects TRBV28 to TRBJ2-1; 10 bases are shared with TRBD1. CDR1 and CDR2 (germline): MDHEN, SYDVKM. V shed 5 bases, J shed 1 base, and the junction held 8 bases outside the gene matches. The CDR3 totals 17 residues. The CDR3 reads CASSVRQGAGSYNEQFF. The CDR3 bases are TGTGCCAGCAGTGTCAGACAGGGGGCGGGGTCCTACAATGAGCAGTTCTTC.

This clone has only one observation. A junction boundary mismatches the germline segment, possibly from a read error. This chain connects TRBV9 to TRBJ2-6; no definite D call. The V gene's germline CDR1 is SGDLS and CDR2 YYNGEE. This CDR3 is 16 amino acids long. CDR3 in amino acids: CASSLRPYSGANVLTF. CDR3 bases: TGTGCCAGCAGCCTTCGACCGTATTCTGGAGCCAACGTCCTGACTTTC.

The J gene is TRBJ1-1, the V gene TRBV18; D gene unclear. The length of the CDR3 is 12 residues. V shed 0 bases and J shed 6 bases, with 5 bases lying between them. Germline loops: CDR1 KGHSH, CDR2 LQKENI. CDR3 loop: CASSPPTAEAFF. The CDR3 bases are TGTGCCAGCTCACCACCAACAGCTGAAGCTTTCTTT.

J is TRBJ1-5 and V is TRBV5-4; weak D call: TRBD1 (5 bases). Trimming cost V 0 bases and J 12 bases, with 10 bases left between them. The CDR3 sequence is 12 residues long. Germline CDR1 and CDR2: SGHNT and YYREEE (reference sequence). CDR3 DNA: TGTGCCAGCAGCTTGGATCCGGGACGCCAGCATTTT. As protein: CASSLDPGRQHF.

As DNA, the CDR3 is TGTGCCAGCATTGGTAGGGGGGATCAAGAGACCCAGTACTTC. Translated, it gives CASIGRGDQETQYF. J is TRBJ2-5 and V is TRBV7-9; the D gene could be TRBD1 or TRBD2 (6 bases each). V lost 7 bases and J lost 2, with 14 bases in between. Germline V gives CDR1 SEHNR, CDR2 FQNEAQ (reference sequence). The CDR3 is 14 residues long.

The rearrangement links TRBV14 to TRBJ1-4, with D possibly being TRBD1 (5 bases). The germline V and J ends were trimmed by 6 bases and 6 bases, with 14 bases remaining between them. This CDR3 has 14 residues. In germline, CDR1 is SGHDN, CDR2 FVKESK. CDR3 amino acids: CASRILAGDEKLFF. CDR3 nucleotide sequence: TGTGCCAGCAGGATTCTAGCGGGGGATGAAAAACTGTTTTTT. The full variable domain, with the rest looked up from reference TRBV14 and TRBJ1-4, is EAGVTQFPSHSVIEKGQTVTLRCDPISGHDNLYWYRRVMGKEIKFLLHFVKESKQDESGMPNNRFLAERTGGTYSTLKVQPAELEDSGVYFCASRILAGDEKLFFGSGTQLSVL.

This rearrangement joins TRBV19 to TRBJ1-1; a weak D match, TRBD1 (6 bases). The V and J ends lost 3 bases and 4 bases respectively, with 12 bases between them. The germline V gene has CDR1 LNHDA and CDR2 SQIVND (reference sequence). The CDR3 consists of 14 residues. CDR3 region: CASSMTGIGTEAFF. Here the CDR3 DNA reads TGTGCCAGTAGTATGACAGGAATCGGCACTGAAGCTTTCTTT.

The chain uses TRBV7-2 and TRBJ2-7; unclear D gene. In germline, CDR1 is SGHTA, CDR2 FQGNSA. V dropped 6 bases and J dropped 0 bases, with 15 bases sitting between them. CDR3 length: 15 amino acids. CDR3 residues: CASSLLGLGSYEQYF. CDR3 in DNA: TGTGCCAGCAGTCTCCTCGGATTGGGCTCCTACGAGCAGTACTTC.

The rearrangement links TRBV5-1 to TRBJ2-3, with D unresolved. V was clipped by 0 bases and J by 2 bases, with 10 bases between them. The CDR3 loop spans 15 amino acids. Germline CDR1 and CDR2: SGHRS and YFSETQ. CDR3 residues: CASSLALDPTDTQYF. CDR3 nucleotides: TGCGCCAGCAGCTTGGCCCTAGACCCCACAGATACGCAGTATTTT.

The chain has TRBV4-3 and TRBJ2-1; a possible D gene is TRBD2 (7 bases). Trimming removed 0 bases from V and 6 bases from J, with 15 bases in between. Germline-derived CDR1 and CDR2 are LGHNA and YSLEER. This CDR3 has 16 residues. CDR3 residues: CASSQDPGGLANEQFF. The CDR3 DNA is TGCGCCAGCAGCCAAGATCCCGGGGGGCTCGCCAATGAGCAGTTCTTC.

This clone has just one count. The chain links TRBV11-3 to TRBJ1-3; no clear D. This CDR3 is 17 amino acids long. V dropped 2 bases and J dropped 1 base, with 15 bases sitting between them. The germline gives CDR1 SGHNT, CDR2 YENEEA. CDR3 sequence (DNA): TGTGCCAGCAGCTTACTGGGTTGTGGGGTTTCTGGAAACACCATATATTTT. Translating it yields CASSLLGCGVSGNTIYF.

This chain uses TRBV9 with TRBJ2-2, with D tentatively TRBD2 (6 bases). The V end lost 3 bases, the J end lost 0 bases, and 12 bases lay between the germline ends. Germline V gene sequence: CDR1 SGDLS, CDR2 YYNGEE. This CDR3 comprises 16 residues. The CDR3 bases are TGTGCCAGCAGCGCCAGGACTACGACGAACACCGGGGAGCTGTTTTTT. This codes for CASSARTTTNTGELFF.

The J gene is TRBJ1-4, the V gene TRBV19, with D possibly matching TRBD1 (5 bases). The CDR3 is 15 residues long. Germline V gives CDR1 LNHDA, CDR2 SQIVND (reference sequence). Trimming cost V 5 bases and J 6 bases, with 16 bases left between them. The CDR3 bases are TGTGCCAGTAGTCCCCGGACACCGCGGGATGAAAAACTGTTTTTT. Amino acids: CASSPRTPRDEKLFF.

The chain combines TRBV11-2 with TRBJ2-6; D is possibly TRBD2 (5 bases). V was trimmed by 5 bases and J by 2 bases, leaving 10 bases between them. The CDR3 is 15 amino acids. The V gene's germline CDR1 is SGHAT and CDR2 FQNNGV. In DNA, the CDR3 is TGTGCCAGCAGCCCCGAGGGTGCTGGGGCCAACGTCCTGACTTTC. The encoded protein is CASSPEGAGANVLTF. Variable domain in full (rest from reference TRBV11-2 and TRBJ2-6): EAGVAQSPRYKIIEKRQSVAFWCNPISGHATLYWYQQILGQGPKLLIQFQNNGVVDDSQLPKDRFSAERLKGVDSTLKIQPAKLEDSAVYLCASSPEGAGANVLTFGAGSRLTVL.

This sequence joins TRBV7-7 and TRBJ2-5; a weak D match, TRBD1 (6 bases). Germline loops: CDR1 SSHAT, CDR2 FNYEAQ (reference sequence). V lost 5 bases to trimming and J lost 5 bases, with 9 bases between them. The CDR3 has 12 amino acids. CDR3 nucleotide sequence: TGTGCCAGCAGCCCTAGGGGGGAGACCCAGTACTTC. It codes for CASSPRGETQYF.

The chain joins TRBV2 to TRBJ2-1; D is undetermined. Germline V gene sequence: CDR1 SNHLY, CDR2 FYNNEI. CDR3 size: 13 residues. V was cut by 0 bases and J by 6 bases, with 6 bases left in between. The CDR3 loop reads CASSEARSNEQFF. CDR3 bases: TGTGCCAGCAGTGAAGCGCGATCCAATGAGCAGTTCTTC.

This clone was picked up one time. This rearrangement joins TRBV28 to TRBJ1-5; D is undetermined. The germline CDR1 and CDR2 sequences are MDHEN and SYDVKM. This CDR3 has 12 amino acids. V gave up 1 base and J gave up 9 bases, with 7 bases separating them. The CDR3: CASSLSLGPQHF. CDR3 in DNA: TGTGCCAGCAGTTTATCCCTGGGGCCCCAGCATTTT.

The chain links TRBV5-1 to TRBJ2-5, with D perhaps being TRBD1 or TRBD2 (5 bases each). The CDR3 length is 13 residues. In germline, CDR1 is SGHRS, CDR2 YFSETQ. V lost 4 bases and J 4 bases, leaving 11 bases between the germline ends. Here the CDR3 DNA reads TGCGCCAGCAGCGTCGAGAGGGGAGAGACCCAGTACTTC. Protein product: CASSVERGETQYF.